These T cell receptor beta chains were read from a single sample in a study of human T cells and chemical hapten exposure. Via MiXCR, TCRdb re-called the RACE reads, giving one row per CDR3 protein. This sample has just over 350,000 distinct CDR3 sequences, with over 6% found just once. This material consisted of whole blood, taken in connection with sensitization to the hapten diphenylcyclopropenone (DPC). The receptors derive from a woman aged 18-35 years with alopecia areata. Some clones in this sample may be carry-over from other donors' samples. Both conserved end residues are part of each CDR3. D genes are given only for firm matches. Not all rows give a size; the values are once, few, many and, for expanded clones, a class.

V: TRBV29-1; J: TRBJ2-5; size: many; D: NA; CDR3: CSVGFQETQYF; DNA: TGCAGCGTTGGGTTCCAAGAGACCCAGTACTTC
V: TRBV6-5; J: TRBJ2-3; size: few; D: TRBD2; CDR3: CASSIGGAGSLDTQYF; DNA: TGTGCCAGCAGTATCGGGGGGGCCGGGTCGTTGGATACGCAGTATTTT
V: TRBV6-2/TRBV6-3; J: TRBJ1-4; size: few; D: NA; CDR3: CASRPPYGQGAEKLFF; DNA: TGTGCCAGCAGACCGCCCTACGGCCAAGGGGCCGAAAAACTGTTTTTT
V: TRBV4-3; J: TRBJ2-7; size: NA; D: NA; CDR3: CASSQDLSGQSYEQYF; DNA: TGCGCCAGCAGCCAAGATCTGAGTGGACAGTCCTACGAGCAGTACTTC
V: TRBV27; J: TRBJ2-3; size: few; D: TRBD1; CDR3: CASSFQTPRTGGLDTQYF; DNA: TGTGCCAGCAGTTTTCAGACCCCCCGGACAGGGGGACTAGATACGCAGTATTTT
V: TRBV7-8; J: TRBJ1-2; size: NA; D: NA; CDR3: CASSLEGGRYGYTF; DNA: TGTGCCAGCAGCTTAGAGGGTGGACGCTATGGCTACACCTTC
V: TRBV29-1; J: TRBJ1-1; size: many; D: NA; CDR3: CSVERSVNTEAFF; DNA: TGCAGCGTTGAGAGGTCAGTGAACACTGAAGCTTTCTTT
V: TRBV24-1; J: TRBJ2-3; size: many; D: NA; CDR3: CATSERDTQYF; DNA: TGTGCCACCAGTGAGAGAGATACGCAGTATTTT
V: TRBV20-1; J: TRBJ1-1; size: many; D: NA; CDR3: CSAPPPGMNTEAFF; DNA: TGCAGTGCACCTCCGCCAGGCATGAACACTGAAGCTTTCTTT
V: TRBV6-5; J: TRBJ1-4; size: many; D: NA; CDR3: CASSITLTNEKLFF; DNA: TGTGCCAGCAGTATCACACTGACTAATGAAAAACTGTTTTTT
V: TRBV5-5; J: TRBJ1-2; size: many; D: NA; CDR3: CASSLGSGNYGYTF; DNA: TGTGCCAGCAGCTTGGGGTCAGGGAACTATGGCTACACCTTC
V: TRBV18; J: TRBJ1-2; size: NA; D: NA; CDR3: CASSPAPVISAYGYTF; DNA: TGTGCCAGCTCACCCGCCCCCGTGATATCTGCCTATGGCTACACCTTC
V: TRBV29-1; J: TRBJ1-2; size: many; D: NA; CDR3: CSVEVEDTRGYTF; DNA: TGCAGCGTTGAAGTGGAGGACACAAGAGGCTACACCTTC
V: TRBV4-1; J: TRBJ2-3; size: few; D: NA; CDR3: CASSQGTAVMDTQYF; DNA: TGCGCCAGCAGCCAAGGAACGGCTGTTATGGATACGCAGTATTTT
V: TRBV29-1; J: TRBJ2-1; size: NA; D: TRBD2; CDR3: CSGSGGDSYNEQFF; DNA: TGCAGCGGTAGCGGGGGTGATTCCTACAATGAGCAGTTCTTC
V: TRBV29-1; J: TRBJ1-1; size: many; D: NA; CDR3: CSVELRPTEAFF; DNA: TGCAGCGTTGAACTTCGGCCGACTGAAGCTTTCTTT
V: TRBV12-3/TRBV12-4; J: TRBJ1-5; size: few; D: TRBD1; CDR3: CASSEFSRGQGVGKPQHF; DNA: TGTGCCAGCAGTGAATTTTCGCGCGGGCAGGGGGTAGGTAAGCCCCAGCATTTT
V: TRBV6-2/TRBV6-3; J: TRBJ1-1; size: many; D: NA; CDR3: CASSSMAVTEAFF; DNA: TGTGCCAGCAGTTCTATGGCAGTCACTGAAGCTTTCTTT
V: TRBV6-5; J: TRBJ2-5; size: few; D: NA; CDR3: CASSPSPSGTKNF; DNA: TGTGCCAGCAGCCCTTCCCCCTCTGGGACCAAGAACTTC
V: TRBV7-3; J: TRBJ1-1; size: NA; D: NA; CDR3: CASSLQGYGAEAFF; DNA: TGTGCCAGCAGCTTACAGGGTTACGGCGCTGAAGCTTTCTTT
V: TRBV18; J: TRBJ1-2; size: few; D: NA; CDR3: CASSPAPSRGSNYGYTF; DNA: TGTGCCAGCTCCCCCGCCCCCTCGAGGGGAAGTAACTATGGCTACACCTTC
V: TRBV18; J: TRBJ1-1; size: NA; D: NA; CDR3: CASSPRGGRGGTEAFF; DNA: TGTGCCAGCTCACCACGGGGCGGAAGGGGGGGCACTGAAGCTTTCTTT
V: TRBV10-3; J: TRBJ2-7; size: NA; D: TRBD1; CDR3: CAISEWGQTYEQYF; DNA: TGTGCCATCAGTGAGTGGGGACAGACTTACGAGCAGTACTTC
V: TRBV10-3; J: TRBJ1-5; size: many; D: TRBD1; CDR3: CATRGQGGGNQPQHF; DNA: TGTGCCACTCGAGGACAGGGGGGCGGCAATCAGCCCCAGCATTTT
V: TRBV7-8; J: TRBJ2-3; size: many; D: TRBD2; CDR3: CASSYGASGVGDTQYF; DNA: TGTGCCAGCAGCTACGGGGCTAGCGGGGTTGGAGATACGCAGTATTTT
V: TRBV20-1; J: TRBJ1-5; size: NA; D: NA; CDR3: CSALLPGQHSNQPQHF; DNA: TGCAGTGCCCTCCTTCCGGGACAACATAGCAATCAGCCCCAGCATTTT
V: TRBV24-1; J: TRBJ2-5; size: many; D: NA; CDR3: CATSETGRGETQYF; DNA: TGTGCCACCAGTGAAACAGGGCGAGGGGAGACCCAGTACTTC
V: TRBV11-2; J: TRBJ1-6; size: many; D: NA; CDR3: CASSLSSNSPLHF; DNA: TGTGCCAGCAGCTTATCATCAAATTCACCCCTCCACTTT
V: TRBV5-5; J: TRBJ2-3; size: NA; D: TRBD2; CDR3: CASRPLASDTQYF; DNA: TGTGCCAGCAGACCACTAGCGTCCGATACGCAGTATTTT
V: TRBV7-9; J: TRBJ1-1; size: NA; D: NA; CDR3: CASSLAYQGVHRTEAFF; DNA: TGTGCCAGCAGCTTAGCTTACCAGGGTGTCCACAGGACTGAAGCTTTCTTT
V: TRBV4-3; J: TRBJ2-3; size: many; D: TRBD2; CDR3: CASSRDLAGGVDTQYF; DNA: TGCGCCAGCAGCCGGGACTTGGCGGGGGGAGTGGATACGCAGTATTTT
V: TRBV6-6; J: TRBJ2-7; size: few; D: TRBD1; CDR3: CASNHPRDRAYEQYF; DNA: TGTGCCAGCAACCACCCCCGGGACAGAGCCTACGAGCAGTACTTC
V: TRBV5-1; J: TRBJ2-3; size: NA; D: NA; CDR3: CASSLVRGSSTDTQYF; DNA: TGCGCCAGCAGCTTGGTTCGGGGGTCCAGCACAGATACGCAGTATTTT
V: TRBV18; J: TRBJ1-1; size: many; D: NA; CDR3: CASSNLSRLYTEAFF; DNA: TGTGCCAGCTCCAACCTTAGTCGGCTTTACACTGAAGCTTTCTTT
V: TRBV6-2/TRBV6-3; J: TRBJ2-5; size: many; D: TRBD1; CDR3: CARKTPTGPQETQYF; DNA: TGTGCCAGGAAGACCCCGACAGGGCCTCAAGAGACCCAGTACTTC
V: TRBV9; J: TRBJ2-1; size: many; D: NA; CDR3: CASSSEGVNYNEQFF; DNA: TGTGCCAGCAGCTCCGAGGGGGTAAACTACAATGAGCAGTTCTTC
V: TRBV20-1; J: TRBJ2-2; size: few; D: NA; CDR3: CSAKGGDRGRTGELFF; DNA: TGCAGTGCCAAGGGAGGGGATAGGGGGAGGACCGGGGAGCTGTTTTTT
V: TRBV27; J: TRBJ1-6; size: NA; D: TRBD1; CDR3: CASSSGGTGNSPLHF; DNA: TGTGCCAGCAGTTCCGGCGGGACAGGGAACTCACCCCTCCACTTT
V: TRBV4-1; J: TRBJ1-4; size: many; D: NA; CDR3: CASSQDPGGPVNEKLFF; DNA: TGCGCCAGCAGCCAAGATCCGGGCGGGCCAGTTAATGAAAAACTGTTTTTT
V: TRBV4-2; J: TRBJ1-5; size: NA; D: TRBD1; CDR3: CASSRGQGGYQPQHF; DNA: TGTGCCAGCAGCCGGGGACAGGGGGGTTATCAGCCCCAGCATTTT
V: TRBV7-2; J: TRBJ2-2; size: few; D: TRBD2; CDR3: CASSFGGGTSGELFF; DNA: TGTGCCAGCAGCTTTGGCGGGGGGACCTCCGGGGAGCTGTTTTTT
V: TRBV20-1; J: TRBJ1-4; size: many; D: NA; CDR3: CSARETSTNEKLFF; DNA: TGCAGTGCTAGAGAAACTTCAACTAATGAAAAACTGTTTTTT
V: TRBV28; J: TRBJ2-7; size: few; D: NA; CDR3: CASSPARVAHEQYF; DNA: TGTGCCAGCTCCCCCGCCAGGGTCGCCCACGAGCAGTACTTC
V: TRBV6-5; J: TRBJ2-1; size: few; D: NA; CDR3: CASSRGYEQFF; DNA: TGTGCCAGCAGTCGGGGGTACGAGCAGTTCTTC
V: TRBV12-3/TRBV12-4; J: TRBJ1-1; size: few; D: TRBD1; CDR3: CASSPATGRTEAFF; DNA: TGTGCCAGCAGCCCCGCGACAGGGCGGACTGAAGCTTTCTTT
V: TRBV7-2; J: TRBJ1-1; size: few; D: NA; CDR3: CASSPPGPLRNTEAFF; DNA: TGTGCCAGCAGCCCGCCAGGGCCTCTACGGAACACTGAAGCTTTCTTT
V: TRBV5-1; J: TRBJ2-7; size: few; D: NA; CDR3: CASSFGQSYEQYF; DNA: TGCGCCAGCAGCTTTGGTCAGTCATACGAGCAGTACTTC
V: TRBV20-1; J: TRBJ2-3; size: few; D: TRBD2; CDR3: CSARGGLAPPFTDTQYF; DNA: TGCAGTGCTAGAGGGGGACTAGCCCCCCCTTTCACAGATACGCAGTATTTT
V: TRBV3-1; J: TRBJ1-5; size: many; D: TRBD1; CDR3: CASSQEGQGSNQPQHF; DNA: TGTGCCAGCAGCCAGGAAGGACAGGGGAGCAATCAGCCCCAGCATTTT
V: TRBV5-4; J: TRBJ2-6; size: once; D: NA; CDR3: CASSLEGHSSGANVLTF; DNA: TGTGCCAGCAGCTTGGAGGGACACTCCTCTGGGGCCAACGTCCTGACTTTC
V: TRBV6-1; J: TRBJ1-2; size: many; D: NA; CDR3: CASRPGRNRPRKNYGYTF; DNA: TGTGCCAGCAGACCCGGACGGAATAGGCCCCGCAAAAACTATGGCTACACCTTC
V: TRBV7-2; J: TRBJ1-2; size: few; D: NA; CDR3: CASSSFYGYTF; DNA: TGTGCCAGCAGCTCGTTCTATGGCTACACCTTC
V: TRBV5-5; J: TRBJ1-1; size: many; D: NA; CDR3: CASSLAGLGSWTEAFF; DNA: TGTGCCAGCAGCTTGGCGGGGTTGGGGAGTTGGACTGAAGCTTTCTTT